The sequence of this T cell receptor beta chain was determined in a study of cytomegalovirus exposure and HLA in healthy donors. Looking at the study overall: Most donors, less than 85% of 398 genotyped, fell in the Caucasian-associated ancestry cluster.

V shed 0 bases and J shed 7 bases, with 15 bases lying between them. The CDR3 covers 15 residues. Germline CDR1 reads GTSNPN; CDR2 reads SVGIG (reference sequence). Comments on this clone: Antigen unknown.

With 60 Vbeta and 13 Jbeta primers, the PCR was carried out. The protocol was immunoSEQ multiplex PCR, while the TCRdb copy is restricted to in-frame clones and leaves out a portion. Here the sample spans around 110,000 clones, 81% being singletons. Notes on the study in general: TCR beta chains numbering approximately 150 were designated cytomegalovirus-associated. Clonal expansion, a later analysis showed, was greater in HLA-associated TCR beta chains than in equally common others. Evidence from a later analysis indicated that most CMV-associated TCR beta chains looked HLA-restricted.

The sample comprised PBMCs. The sequence came from a woman aged 25 to 45 in good health and CMV-seronegative. The V gene is TRBV30, the J gene TRBJ1-4; TRBD1 is a possible D gene (6 bases). The CDR3: CAWSVRGGAGEKLFF. The DNA for the CDR3 is TGTGCCTGGAGTGTACGGGGGGGGGCCGGTGAAAAACTGTTTTTT.